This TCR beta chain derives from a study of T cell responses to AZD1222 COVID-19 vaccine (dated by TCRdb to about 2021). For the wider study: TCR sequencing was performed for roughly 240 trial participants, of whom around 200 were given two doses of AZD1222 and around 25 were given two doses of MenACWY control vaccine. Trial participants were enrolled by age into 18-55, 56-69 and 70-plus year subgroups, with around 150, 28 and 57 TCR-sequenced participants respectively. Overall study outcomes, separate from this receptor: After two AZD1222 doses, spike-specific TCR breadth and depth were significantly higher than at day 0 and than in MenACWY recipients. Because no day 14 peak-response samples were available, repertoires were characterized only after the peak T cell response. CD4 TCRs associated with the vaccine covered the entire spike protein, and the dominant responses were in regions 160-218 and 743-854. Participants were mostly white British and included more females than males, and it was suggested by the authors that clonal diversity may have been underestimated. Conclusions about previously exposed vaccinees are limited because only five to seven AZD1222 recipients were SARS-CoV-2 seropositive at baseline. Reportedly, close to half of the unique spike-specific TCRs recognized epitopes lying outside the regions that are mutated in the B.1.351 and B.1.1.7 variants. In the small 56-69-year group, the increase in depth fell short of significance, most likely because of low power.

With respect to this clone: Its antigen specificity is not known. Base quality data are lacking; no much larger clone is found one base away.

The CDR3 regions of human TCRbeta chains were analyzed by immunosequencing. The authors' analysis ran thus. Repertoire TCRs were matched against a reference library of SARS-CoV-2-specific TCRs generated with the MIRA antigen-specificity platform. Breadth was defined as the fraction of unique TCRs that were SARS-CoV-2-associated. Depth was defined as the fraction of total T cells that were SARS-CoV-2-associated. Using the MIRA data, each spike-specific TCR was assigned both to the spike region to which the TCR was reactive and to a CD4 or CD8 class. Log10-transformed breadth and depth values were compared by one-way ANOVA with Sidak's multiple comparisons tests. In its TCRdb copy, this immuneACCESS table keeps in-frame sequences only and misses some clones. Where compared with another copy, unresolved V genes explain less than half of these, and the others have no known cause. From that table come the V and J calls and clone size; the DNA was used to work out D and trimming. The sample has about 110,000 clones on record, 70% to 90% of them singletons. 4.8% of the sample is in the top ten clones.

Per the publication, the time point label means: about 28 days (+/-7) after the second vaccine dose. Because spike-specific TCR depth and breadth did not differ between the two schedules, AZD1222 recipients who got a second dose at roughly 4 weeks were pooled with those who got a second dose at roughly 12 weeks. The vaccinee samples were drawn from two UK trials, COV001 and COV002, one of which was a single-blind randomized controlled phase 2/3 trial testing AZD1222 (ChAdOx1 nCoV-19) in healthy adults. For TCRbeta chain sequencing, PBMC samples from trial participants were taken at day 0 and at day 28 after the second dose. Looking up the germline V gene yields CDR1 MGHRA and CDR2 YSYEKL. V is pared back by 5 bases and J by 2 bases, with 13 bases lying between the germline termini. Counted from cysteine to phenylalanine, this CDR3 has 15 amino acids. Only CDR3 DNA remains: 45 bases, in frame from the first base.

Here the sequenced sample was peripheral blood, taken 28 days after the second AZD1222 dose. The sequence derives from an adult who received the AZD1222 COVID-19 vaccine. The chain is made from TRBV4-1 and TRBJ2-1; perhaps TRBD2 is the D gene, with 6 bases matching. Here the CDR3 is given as CASSGLARTYNEQFF. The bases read TGCGCCAGCAGCGGGCTAGCGAGGACCTACAATGAGCAGTTCTTC.